What follows are 3 T cell receptor beta chains derived from one specimen sequenced in a study of T-cell reconstitution after alpha-beta-depleted transplantation in children. Researchers prepared the TCRbeta library using unique molecular identifiers, the study reports. TCRdb processed the PCR reads anew with MiXCR; each CDR3 protein has one entry. Of around 78,000 distinct CDR3 sequences in the sample, approximately 7.4% were seen once. The specimen was PBMCs from the stem cell graft donor, collected from the stem cell graft. The receptors were gathered from a human donor who donated a stem cell graft to a child with acute lymphoblastic leukemia.

There are a few counts of this clonotype. The J gene is TRBJ2-4, the V gene TRBV2, with 8 bases lining up with TRBD1. The CDR3 has 14 residues. Trimming cost V 2 bases and J 7 bases; bases outside gene matches: 4. Germline V CDR1 and CDR2: SNHLY, FYNNEI. This CDR3 reads CASSELTGGNIQYF. The CDR3 DNA reads as TGTGCCAGCAGTGAATTAACAGGGGGTAACATTCAGTACTTC.

V is TRBV3-1 and J is TRBJ1-6; no definite D call. Germline V gives CDR1 LGHDT, CDR2 YNNKEL (reference sequence). This CDR3 comprises 16 residues. The V and J ends lost 5 bases and 10 bases respectively, with 21 bases between them. The CDR3 DNA reads TGTGCCAGCAGCGATCGCGGCAACGGACTTAGGTCACCCCTCCACTTT. Its protein is CASSDRGNGLRSPLHF. The full variable domain, with the rest looked up from reference TRBV3-1 and TRBJ1-6, is DTAVSQTPKYLVTQMGNDKSIKCEQNLGHDTMYWYKQDSKKFLKIMFSYNNKELIINETVPNRFSPKSPDKAHLNLHINSLELGDSAVYFCASSDRGNGLRSPLHFGNGTRLTVT.

The table lists this clonotype with a few counts. CDR3 sequence reads: CASSVADRAGADTEAFF. The CDR3 nucleotides read TGTGCCAGCAGCGTAGCGGATCGTGCCGGGGCGGACACTGAAGCTTTCTTT. V usage is TRBV9 and J usage is TRBJ1-1; weak D call: TRBD1 (5 bases). Germline V CDR1 and CDR2: SGDLS, YYNGEE. V was trimmed by 0 bases and J by 3 bases, leaving 18 bases between them. The CDR3 is 17 amino acids.